The rows below give T cell receptor beta chains drawn from one sample of a study of patients and donors after allogeneic stem cell transplantation. TCRdb called the RT-PCR reads again in MiXCR, with one record for every CDR3 protein. The sample lists about 40,000 distinct CDR3 sequences, more than 30% occurring once. The source material was blood, either unsorted or a sorted T cell fraction (not recorded which). These receptors all stem from a human donor who was either an allogeneic HSCT recipient or a stem cell or donor lymphocyte infusion donor (not recorded which). It is not recorded whose cells these are; they may come from a transplant donor. Each CDR3 is given with its conserved first and last residue. The order of the fields is V gene, J gene, clone size, D gene, CDR3 protein, CDR3 DNA. A D gene is named only where the DNA matches it firmly. Clone size is shown for a subset of rows, as once, few, many or a class of expanded clone.

V: TRBV28; J: TRBJ2-1; size: -; D: TRBD2; CDR3: CASSLSAGGPREQFF; DNA: TGTGCCAGCAGTTTATCCGCGGGAGGGCCGCGTGAGCAGTTCTTC
V: TRBV27; J: TRBJ2-1; size: few; D: TRBD2; CDR3: CASSLLRTSGIYNEQFF; DNA: TGTGCCAGCAGTTTATTGAGGACTAGCGGGATCTACAATGAGCAGTTCTTC
V: TRBV6-5; J: TRBJ1-2; size: -; D: -; CDR3: CASRLRRGNYGYTF; DNA: TGTGCCAGCAGACTACGACGGGGAAACTATGGCTACACCTTC
V: TRBV25-1; J: TRBJ1-2; size: many; D: -; CDR3: CASSEIQGNYGYTF; DNA: TGTGCCAGCAGTGAAATCCAGGGAAACTATGGCTACACCTTC
V: TRBV7-8; J: TRBJ1-5; size: -; D: -; CDR3: CASSLGPLNNQPQHF; DNA: TGTGCCAGCAGCCTCGGGCCTCTTAACAATCAGCCCCAGCATTTT
V: TRBV6-5; J: TRBJ1-3; size: -; D: -; CDR3: CASSYSRLPGNTIYF; DNA: TGTGCCAGCAGTTACTCAAGGCTCCCTGGAAACACCATATATTTT
V: TRBV5-1; J: TRBJ2-3; size: -; D: -; CDR3: CASSPPTDTQYF; DNA: TGCGCCAGCAGCCCCCCCACAGATACGCAGTATTTT
V: TRBV5-1; J: TRBJ1-3; size: few; D: TRBD1; CDR3: CASSSRTGRGGNTIYF; DNA: TGCGCCAGCAGCTCCCGGACAGGGCGAGGAGGAAACACCATATATTTT
V: TRBV6-2/TRBV6-3; J: TRBJ2-4; size: -; D: -; CDR3: CASSYAAGHIQYF; DNA: TGTGCCAGCAGTTACGCTGCAGGGCACATTCAGTACTTC
V: TRBV24-1; J: TRBJ2-6; size: -; D: -; CDR3: CATSDPLGLSGANVLTF; DNA: TGTGCCACCAGTGATCCCCTTGGACTTTCTGGGGCCAACGTCCTGACTTTC
V: TRBV3-1; J: TRBJ1-2; size: -; D: TRBD1; CDR3: CASSQGQGGYGYTF; DNA: TGTGCCAGCAGCCAAGGCCAGGGGGGCTATGGCTACACCTTC
V: TRBV7-7; J: TRBJ2-5; size: -; D: -; CDR3: CASSLGLGAKETQYF; DNA: TGTGCTAGCAGCTTAGGACTGGGGGCAAAGGAGACCCAGTACTTC
V: TRBV12-3/TRBV12-4; J: TRBJ2-5; size: -; D: -; CDR3: CASSLGQGGETQYF; DNA: TGTGCCAGCAGTTTAGGTCAAGGAGGAGAGACCCAGTACTTC
V: TRBV4-3; J: TRBJ2-5; size: few; D: -; CDR3: CASSHPGETQYF; DNA: TGCGCCAGCAGCCACCCCGGCGAGACCCAGTACTTC
V: TRBV5-5; J: TRBJ1-6; size: -; D: TRBD1; CDR3: CASRTGFDSPLHF; DNA: TGTGCCAGCCGGACAGGGTTTGATTCACCCCTCCACTTT
V: TRBV29-1; J: TRBJ2-7; size: -; D: TRBD1; CDR3: CSVMDREAPYEQYF; DNA: TGCAGCGTGATGGACAGGGAGGCTCCATACGAGCAGTACTTC
V: TRBV6-2/TRBV6-3; J: TRBJ1-2; size: few; D: -; CDR3: CASRPRQILNYGYTF; DNA: TGTGCCAGCAGACCACGACAGATCCTTAACTATGGCTACACCTTC
V: TRBV5-1; J: TRBJ2-5; size: -; D: TRBD2; CDR3: CASSLEEGLAEFQETQYF; DNA: TGCGCCAGCAGCTTGGAGGAGGGACTAGCGGAGTTCCAAGAGACCCAGTACTTC
V: TRBV12-3/TRBV12-4; J: TRBJ2-3; size: -; D: -; CDR3: CASSLVLGPAVF; DNA: TGTGCCAGCAGTTTGGTTCTTGGACCCGCCGTTTTT
V: TRBV7-6; J: TRBJ1-4; size: few; D: TRBD1; CDR3: CASSPGQGNEKLFF; DNA: TGTGCCAGCAGCCCGGGACAGGGAAACGAAAAACTGTTTTTT
V: TRBV6-6; J: TRBJ2-7; size: few; D: -; CDR3: CASSYSYLLRYEQYF; DNA: TGTGCCAGCAGTTACTCGTATCTACTCCGGTACGAGCAGTACTTC
V: TRBV6-2/TRBV6-3; J: TRBJ2-7; size: -; D: TRBD1; CDR3: CASSPWTGTGDYEQYF; DNA: TGTGCCAGCAGTCCTTGGACCGGGACAGGGGACTACGAGCAGTACTTC
V: TRBV7-9; J: TRBJ2-7; size: few; D: -; CDR3: CASSLQGNYEQYF; DNA: TGTGCCAGCAGCTTGCAGGGGAACTACGAGCAGTACTTC
V: TRBV28; J: TRBJ1-3; size: few; D: -; CDR3: CASSGSSGNTIYF; DNA: TGTGCCAGCAGCGGGAGCTCTGGAAACACCATATATTTT
V: TRBV12-3/TRBV12-4; J: TRBJ2-7; size: -; D: TRBD2; CDR3: CASSPLAGGVYEQYF; DNA: TGTGCCAGCAGCCCTCTAGCGGGAGGGGTCTACGAGCAGTACTTC
V: TRBV12-3/TRBV12-4; J: TRBJ2-3; size: once; D: -; CDR3: CASSPGSALDTQYF; DNA: TGTGCCAGCAGTCCCGGGAGTGCCCTCGATACGCAGTATTTT
V: TRBV20-1; J: TRBJ1-1; size: -; D: TRBD1; CDR3: CSASTGSNTEAFF; DNA: TGCAGTGCCTCGACAGGGTCTAACACTGAAGCTTTCTTT
V: TRBV10-2; J: TRBJ1-1; size: many; D: -; CDR3: CASSEGPGMGAFF; DNA: TGCGCCAGCAGTGAGGGACCAGGGATGGGCGCTTTCTTT
V: TRBV7-2; J: TRBJ1-1; size: -; D: TRBD1; CDR3: CASSLVPDRVDTEAFF; DNA: TGTGCCAGCAGCTTAGTACCGGACAGGGTAGACACTGAAGCTTTCTTT
V: TRBV4-3; J: TRBJ2-3; size: -; D: TRBD2; CDR3: CASSQGLAGVTDTQYF; DNA: TGCGCCAGCAGCCAAGGACTAGCGGGAGTCACAGATACGCAGTATTTT
V: TRBV5-1; J: TRBJ2-3; size: -; D: -; CDR3: CASSVLPGADTQYF; DNA: TGCGCCAGCAGCGTATTGCCGGGGGCGGATACGCAGTATTTT
V: TRBV20-1; J: TRBJ2-1; size: -; D: TRBD2; CDR3: CSARLREVVNEQFF; DNA: TGCAGTGCTAGGTTGCGGGAGGTGGTCAATGAGCAGTTCTTC
V: TRBV4-2; J: TRBJ1-2; size: few; D: -; CDR3: CASSQDRAGYTF; DNA: TGTGCCAGCAGCCAAGACAGGGCTGGCTACACCTTC
V: TRBV10-3; J: TRBJ2-7; size: -; D: TRBD2; CDR3: CAISEGVSGRYEQYF; DNA: TGTGCCATCAGTGAGGGGGTTAGCGGGAGGTACGAGCAGTACTTC
V: TRBV7-2; J: TRBJ1-2; size: -; D: -; CDR3: CASSPQTHVGYGCTF; DNA: TGTGCCAGCAGCCCTCAAACCCACGTGGGCTATGGCTGCACCTTC
V: TRBV7-3; J: TRBJ2-2; size: few; D: TRBD1; CDR3: CASSLTLGQAGELFF; DNA: TGTGCCAGCAGCTTAACCCTGGGACAGGCCGGGGAGCTGTTTTTT
V: TRBV7-9; J: TRBJ1-1; size: -; D: -; CDR3: CASSYWERSWQGPFF; DNA: TGTGCCAGCAGCTACTGGGAAAGGTCGTGGCAGGGGCCTTTCTTT
V: TRBV12-3/TRBV12-4; J: TRBJ2-2; size: -; D: -; CDR3: CASSLRGSVGELFF; DNA: TGTGCCAGCAGTTTAAGGGGGTCGGTCGGGGAGCTGTTTTTT
V: TRBV25-1; J: TRBJ1-2; size: -; D: -; CDR3: CASSDLEGGALLYGYTF; DNA: TGTGCCAGCAGTGATCTTGAGGGAGGAGCCCTCCTCTATGGCTACACCTTC
V: TRBV29-1; J: TRBJ2-7; size: -; D: TRBD2; CDR3: CSVPKGLADTYEQYF; DNA: TGCAGCGTCCCGAAGGGACTAGCAGATACCTACGAGCAGTACTTC
V: TRBV7-6; J: TRBJ1-1; size: -; D: -; CDR3: CASSLESHNTEAFF; DNA: TGTGCCAGCAGCTTAGAAAGTCACAACACTGAAGCTTTCTTT
V: TRBV20-1; J: TRBJ2-1; size: -; D: TRBD2; CDR3: CSAKVAGVSYNEQFF; DNA: TGCAGTGCTAAAGTAGCGGGAGTGAGCTACAATGAGCAGTTCTTC
V: TRBV12-3/TRBV12-4; J: TRBJ2-2; size: -; D: TRBD1; CDR3: CASSWGTGANTGELFF; DNA: TGTGCCAGCAGTTGGGGGACAGGGGCGAACACCGGGGAGCTGTTTTTT
V: TRBV12-3/TRBV12-4; J: TRBJ2-7; size: few; D: -; CDR3: CASSLAYLDEQYF; DNA: TGTGCCAGCAGTTTAGCATATTTAGACGAGCAGTACTTC
V: TRBV6-2/TRBV6-3; J: TRBJ2-2; size: few; D: -; CDR3: CASSLLLRETGELFF; DNA: TGTGCCAGCAGCCTCCTCCTCAGGGAAACCGGGGAGCTGTTTTTT
V: TRBV28; J: TRBJ1-6; size: -; D: -; CDR3: CASRRQSLNSPLHF; DNA: TGTGCCAGCAGGCGACAGAGCCTAAATTCACCCCTCCACTTT
V: TRBV20-1; J: TRBJ2-7; size: -; D: TRBD2; CDR3: CSVEKGTRMYEQYF; DNA: TGCAGTGTCGAGAAAGGGACTAGGATGTACGAGCAGTACTTC
V: TRBV3-1; J: TRBJ1-1; size: -; D: TRBD1; CDR3: CASSQRFGTGGWTEAFF; DNA: TGTGCCAGCAGCCAAAGATTTGGGACAGGGGGATGGACTGAAGCTTTCTTT
V: TRBV24-1; J: TRBJ2-1; size: few; D: TRBD2; CDR3: CATSGSGTSYNEQFF; DNA: TGTGCCACCAGTGGGTCTGGGACTAGCTACAATGAGCAGTTCTTC
V: TRBV20-1; J: TRBJ2-1; size: -; D: TRBD2; CDR3: CSAHSGRGNEQFF; DNA: TGCAGTGCTCATAGCGGGAGAGGTAATGAGCAGTTCTTC